This entry lists 18 T cell receptor beta chains sequenced from one sample in a study of PD-1 blockade in classical Hodgkin lymphoma. Sequencing was performed with immunoSEQ multiplex PCR; in TCRdb, only in-frame clones are kept and a portion is missing. The sample has fewer than 95,000 clones; 83% are singletons. As for time point: cycle 4 day 1 (C4D1), after about 6 weeks of nivolumab. After autologous stem cell transplantation all patients relapsed, and prior brentuximab vedotin exposure differed between cohorts. Material: peripheral blood mononuclear cells (PBMCs), obtained before the fourth cycle of nivolumab. The receptor source for this set is a human donor with classical Hodgkin lymphoma.

The V and J genes are TRBV6-6 and TRBJ2-7; 7 bases align to TRBD2. Trimming took 0 bases from V and 3 from J; bases not matched to a gene: 8. Germline CDR1 and CDR2: MNHNY and SVGAGI (reference sequence). This CDR3 contains 16 residues. The CDR3 here is CASSYSRLADGYEQYF. DNA for the CDR3: TGTGCCAGCAGTTACTCTAGGCTAGCGGATGGCTACGAGCAGTACTTC.

This chain uses TRBV5-1 with TRBJ2-7, with TRBD1 matching 11 bases. V was pared by 4 bases and J by 5 bases, with 5 bases of the junction left unmatched. Germline V gene sequence: CDR1 SGHRS, CDR2 YFSETQ. The CDR3 consists of 14 residues. CDR3 in amino acids: CASSPGQGVHEQYF. In nucleotides, the CDR3 is TGCGCCAGCAGCCCGGGACAGGGGGTCCACGAGCAGTACTTC.

CDR3 sequence (DNA): TGTGCCAGTAGTAGACGTACTAGCGGGAGTGGATCCTACGAGCAGTACTTC. It encodes CASSRRTSGSGSYEQYF. The chain couples TRBV19 to TRBJ2-7; 11 bases fit TRBD2. The germline V gene encodes CDR1 LNHDA and CDR2 SQIVND (reference sequence). With 4 bases clipped from V and 1 base from J, the junction kept 9 bases outside the gene matches. The CDR3 covers 17 residues.

This clone occurred many times. The J gene is TRBJ2-3, the V gene TRBV9; 10 bases fit TRBD2. Germline CDR1 reads SGDLS; CDR2 reads YYNGEE. This CDR3 has 14 amino acids. The V and J ends lost 4 bases and 2 bases, in that order; junction bases with no gene match: 1. CDR3 region: CASSSGRATDTQYF. The CDR3, as DNA: TGTGCCAGCAGCAGCGGGAGGGCCACAGATACGCAGTATTTT.

The chain joins TRBV27 to TRBJ1-1, with a possible D match to TRBD1 (5 bases). The CDR3 sequence is 14 residues long. Germline V gene data show CDR1 as MNHEY and CDR2 as SMNVEV (reference sequence). Trimming pared 5 bases from V and 4 bases from J, leaving 14 bases between. CDR3 DNA: TGTGCCAGCAGTCCCCGGGGGGGTATCACTGAAGCTTTCTTT. This codes for CASSPRGGITEAFF.

This clone counts as large. V is TRBV5-1 and J is TRBJ1-2; D uncertain. Trimming left V 0 bases short and J 8 bases short, with 5 bases between. CDR3 length: 11 residues. Per germline, CDR1 SGHRS and CDR2 YFSETQ. The CDR3 spells CASSLGSGYTF. CDR3 DNA sequence: TGCGCCAGCAGCTTGGGATCCGGCTACACCTTC.

The chain couples TRBV7-2 to TRBJ1-2; the D is unclear. V dropped 3 bases and J dropped 4 bases, with 9 bases sitting between them. CDR1 SGHTA and CDR2 FQGNSA come from the germline V gene. CDR3 size: 13 residues. Here the CDR3 DNA reads TGTGCCAGCAGCTTGGGTCCTACCTATGGCTACACCTTC. Amino acid sequence: CASSLGPTYGYTF. Based on the CDR3 plus reference TRBV7-2 and TRBJ1-2, the full variable domain is GAGVSQSPSNKVTEKGKDVELRCDPISGHTALYWYRQSLGQGLEFLIYFQGNSAPDKSGLPSDRFSAERTGGSVSTLTIQRTQQEDSAVYLCASSLGPTYGYTFGSGTRLTVV.

The V call is TRBV19, the J call TRBJ2-1; the D is unclear. This CDR3 has 12 amino acids. Trimming shortened V by 1 base and J by 5 bases, and 3 bases separated the two germline ends. Germline V lookup: CDR1 LNHDA, CDR2 SQIVND (reference sequence). The CDR3 sequence is CASSIVNNEQFF. DNA for the CDR3: TGTGCCAGTAGTATAGTAAACAATGAGCAGTTCTTC.

The genes are TRBV9 and TRBJ2-7; TRBD2 agrees at 8 bases. Trimming cost V 2 bases and J 0 bases; bases outside gene matches: 4. Germline lookup yields CDR1 SGDLS and CDR2 YYNGEE. CDR3 length: 15 amino acids. The CDR3 loop reads CASSVTSDYSYEQYF. CDR3 DNA: TGTGCCAGCAGCGTGACTAGCGATTACTCCTACGAGCAGTACTTC. Full variable domain (rest looked up from reference TRBV9 and TRBJ2-7): DSGVTQTPKHLITATGQRVTLRCSPRSGDLSVYWYQQSLDQGLQFLIQYYNGEERAKGNILERFSAQQFPDLHSELNLSSLELGDSALYFCASSVTSDYSYEQYFGPGTRLTVT.

The chain joins TRBV28 to TRBJ1-1, with D possibly matching TRBD1 (5 bases). V lost 5 bases and J lost 9, with 19 bases in between. Germline V gives CDR1 MDHEN, CDR2 SYDVKM. The CDR3 covers 14 residues. This CDR3 reads CASSRSGTTKQAFF. The CDR3 nucleotides read TGTGCCAGCAGTCGCTCCGGGACCACAAAGCAAGCTTTCTTT.

The chain links TRBV10-3 to TRBJ2-2, with D uncertain. The V end was cut by 2 bases, the J end by 2 bases, with 18 bases between. Germline CDR1 ENHRY, CDR2 SYGVKD. The length of the CDR3 is 18 residues. CDR3: CAISEIKAARINTGELFF. CDR3 nucleotides: TGTGCCATCAGTGAGATTAAGGCGGCGCGGATTAACACCGGGGAGCTGTTTTTT.

CDR3 residues: CASSPSGGSGELFF. CDR3 bases: TGTGCCAGCTCACCGTCGGGTGGATCCGGGGAGCTGTTTTTT. This chain uses TRBV18 with TRBJ2-2, with no clear D. CDR1 and CDR2 from the germline V gene are KGHSH and LQKENI. The CDR3 spans 14 residues. Trimming shortened V by 3 bases and J by 6 bases, and 11 bases separated the two germline ends.

The gene calls are TRBV2 and TRBJ1-3, with 7 bases matching TRBD1. Trimming at V came to 6 bases and at J to 0 bases, leaving 2 bases not matched to a gene. CDR1 and CDR2 (germline): SNHLY, FYNNEI. The CDR3 spans 14 residues. The CDR3 protein is CASRGQLSGNTIYF. In DNA form, the CDR3 reads TGTGCCAGCAGGGGACAGCTCTCTGGAAACACCATATATTTT.

The rearrangement links TRBV28 to TRBJ1-1; D gene uncertain. The V gene's germline CDR1 is MDHEN and CDR2 SYDVKM. Trimming left V 3 bases short and J 1 base short, with 9 bases between. The CDR3 spans 14 residues. The CDR3 loop reads CASSLDPRNTEAFF. In nucleotides, the CDR3 is TGTGCCAGCAGTTTGGACCCAAGGAACACTGAAGCTTTCTTT.

V and J are TRBV5-1 and TRBJ2-2, with no clear D. Trimming took off 4 bases at V and 5 bases at J, with 9 bases between the two ends. Germline CDR1 is SGHRS and CDR2 is YFSETQ. This CDR3 comprises 13 residues. The CDR3 protein is CASSRVSTGELFF. CDR3 DNA: TGCGCCAGCAGCCGGGTATCAACCGGGGAGCTGTTTTTT.

This rearrangement joins TRBV7-8 to TRBJ2-3, with a weak D call TRBD2 (6 bases). The CDR3 has 16 residues. V was pared by 0 bases and J by 6 bases, with 16 bases between. Germline V gene data show CDR1 as SGHVS and CDR2 as FQNEAQ. CDR3 region: CASSLARTMRADTQYF. The DNA of the CDR3 is TGTGCCAGCAGCTTAGCGCGGACTATGAGGGCGGATACGCAGTATTTT.

J is TRBJ2-1 and V is TRBV28; D is uncertain. Germline V CDR1 and CDR2: MDHEN, SYDVKM. CDR3 length: 14 residues. V dropped 3 bases and J dropped 8 bases, with 14 bases sitting between them. The CDR3 is CASSFRPPRYEQFF. DNA for the CDR3: TGTGCCAGCAGTTTTAGACCTCCTCGCTATGAGCAGTTCTTC.

The rearrangement links TRBV7-8 to TRBJ1-5; D is possibly TRBD1 (5 bases). With 1 base removed from V and 4 bases from J, the gap between germline ends came to 8 bases. Germline CDR1 and CDR2: SGHVS and FQNEAQ. The CDR3 loop spans 14 amino acids. The CDR3 DNA is TGTGCCAGCAGCTTAGGGCAGGGAAATCAGCCCCAGCATTTT. This encodes CASSLGQGNQPQHF.